These 9 T cell receptor beta chains were sequenced from one sample in a study of T cells expressing NK-cell markers. TCRdb processed the 5' RACE reads again and assigns one entry to each CDR3 protein, with no DNA. The listing contains around 470,000 distinct CDR3 sequences. The sequencing input was blood T cells: a sorted CD56 or NKG2C T cell subset, CD4+ or CD8+ T cells, or bulk PBMC T cells (not recorded which). The receptors come from a woman in her forties or fifties in good health.

This chain uses TRBV2 with TRBJ2-1; checking the TCRdb D call of TRBD2 is not possible without DNA. Germline loops: CDR1 SNHLY, CDR2 FYNNEI. The CDR3 has 17 amino acids. This chain's CDR3 is CASRLSPGLGRGDEQFF.

The V and J genes are TRBV11-3 and TRBJ2-1; TCRdb indicates TRBD1, and absent DNA this call remains unverified. The V gene's germline CDR1 is SGHNT and CDR2 YENEEA. The CDR3 contains 16 residues. CDR3: CASSPPRGMTFNEQFF.

The V gene is TRBV6-1, the J gene TRBJ1-1; checking the TCRdb D call of TRBD1 is not possible without DNA. This CDR3 is 12 amino acids long. The germline V gene encodes CDR1 MNHNS and CDR2 SASEGT. The CDR3 protein is CASGGKSTEAFF.

V gene TRBV25-1 combines with J gene TRBJ1-2; TCRdb gives TRBD1 as the D gene, but with no DNA this cannot be confirmed. Germline V gene data show CDR1 as MGHDK and CDR2 as SYGVNS. The CDR3 is 15 amino acids. CDR3: CASSPRDRPLYGYTF.

The chain uses TRBV5-5 and TRBJ2-3; TCRdb outputs TRBD2, but without DNA this stays unchecked. The CDR3 spans 16 residues. Germline assignment: CDR1 SGHKS and CDR2 YYEKEE (reference sequence). CDR3: CASSLVVLAGDLREYF.

The CDR3 spells CASNRGILDEQFF. The chain is built from TRBV19 and TRBJ2-1; TCRdb picks TRBD1, but there is no DNA to check that call. Germline CDR1 LNHDA, CDR2 SQIVND (reference sequence). This CDR3 region has 13 residues.

The V and J genes are TRBV20-1 and TRBJ2-3; TCRdb's D call of TRBD1 is untestable without DNA. Per the germline V gene, CDR1 is DFQATT and CDR2 is SNEGSKA (reference sequence). The CDR3 runs 13 residues. The CDR3 here is CSAHPLGGETQYF.

J is TRBJ1-2 and V is TRBV28. Germline CDR1 and CDR2: MDHEN and SYDVKM. The CDR3 is 13 amino acids. CDR3: CASSLISGKGYTF.

CDR3 sequence: CSARDPILANNEQFF. This rearrangement joins TRBV20-1 to TRBJ2-1. CDR1 and CDR2 from the germline V gene are DFQATT and SNEGSKA (reference sequence). The CDR3 consists of 15 residues.